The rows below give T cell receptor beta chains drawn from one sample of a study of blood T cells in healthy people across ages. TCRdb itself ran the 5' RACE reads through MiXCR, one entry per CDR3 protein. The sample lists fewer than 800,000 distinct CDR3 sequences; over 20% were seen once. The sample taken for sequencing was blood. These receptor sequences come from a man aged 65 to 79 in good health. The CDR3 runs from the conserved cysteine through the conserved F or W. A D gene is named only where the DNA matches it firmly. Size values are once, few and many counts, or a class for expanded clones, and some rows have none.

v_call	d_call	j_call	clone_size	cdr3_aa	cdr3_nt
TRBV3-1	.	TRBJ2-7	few	CASSRYSQYEQYF	TGTGCCAGCAGCCGCTACTCCCAGTACGAGCAGTACTTC
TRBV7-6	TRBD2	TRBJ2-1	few	CASSVIAGGGNEQFF	TGTGCCAGCAGCGTTATAGCGGGAGGAGGGAATGAGCAGTTCTTC
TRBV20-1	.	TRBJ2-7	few	CSAGDSYEQYF	TGCAGTGCTGGTGACTCCTACGAGCAGTACTTC
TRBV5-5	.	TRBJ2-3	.	CASSTSRPGDTQYF	TGTGCCAGCAGCACCAGTAGGCCAGGCGATACGCAGTATTTT
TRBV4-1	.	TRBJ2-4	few	CASSQVSELAKNIQYF	TGCGCCAGCAGCCAAGTCTCTGAATTAGCCAAAAACATTCAGTACTTC
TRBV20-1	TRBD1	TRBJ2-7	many	CSANRDSYEQYF	TGCAGTGCTAACCGGGACAGCTACGAGCAGTACTTC
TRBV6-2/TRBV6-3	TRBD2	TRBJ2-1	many	CASRVAGVNEQFF	TGTGCCAGCAGGGTAGCGGGAGTCAATGAGCAGTTCTTC
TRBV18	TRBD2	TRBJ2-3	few	CASSPVSAGGTDTQYF	TGTGCCAGCTCCCCTGTCTCCGCGGGAGGAACAGATACGCAGTATTTT
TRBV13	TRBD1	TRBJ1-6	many	CASSRQGYDNSPLHF	TGTGCCAGCAGTAGACAGGGGTACGATAATTCACCCCTCCACTTT
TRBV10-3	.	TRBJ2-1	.	CAISDFGVGGQAGEQFF	TGTGCCATCAGTGATTTTGGGGTCGGGGGCCAGGCAGGTGAGCAGTTCTTC
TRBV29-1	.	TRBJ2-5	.	CSVATGQETQYF	TGCAGCGTTGCGACAGGTCAAGAGACCCAGTACTTC
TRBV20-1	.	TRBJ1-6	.	CSARVGYSYNSPLHF	TGCAGTGCTAGAGTGGGGTACTCCTATAATTCACCCCTCCACTTT
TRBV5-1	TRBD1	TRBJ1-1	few	CASKDRVSGNTEAFF	TGCGCCAGCAAGGACAGGGTCTCCGGGAACACTGAAGCTTTCTTT
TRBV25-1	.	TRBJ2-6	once	CASSELTGEVTGANVPTF	TGTGCCAGCAGTGAATTAACAGGGGAGGTCACTGGGGCCAACGTCCCGACTTTC
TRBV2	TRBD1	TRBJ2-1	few	CASRLGQGAYNEQFF	TGTGCCAGCCGGCTAGGCCAGGGGGCCTACAATGAGCAGTTCTTC
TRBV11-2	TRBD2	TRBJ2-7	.	CASRGLGRYEQYF	TGTGCCAGCCGTGGACTAGGGCGCTACGAGCAGTACTTC
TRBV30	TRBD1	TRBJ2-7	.	CAWSVGQGAGEQYF	TGTGCCTGGAGTGTTGGACAGGGGGCCGGCGAGCAGTACTTC
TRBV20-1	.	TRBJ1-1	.	CSARDRQEITEAFF	TGCAGTGCTAGAGATCGGCAGGAGATCACTGAAGCTTTCTTT
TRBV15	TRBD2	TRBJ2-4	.	CATSAKSGGIAKNIQYF	TGTGCCACCAGCGCAAAAAGCGGGGGGATTGCCAAAAACATTCAGTACTTC
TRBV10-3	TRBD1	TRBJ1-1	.	CAIRQTGENTEAFF	TGTGCCATCAGGCAGACAGGGGAGAACACTGAAGCTTTCTTT
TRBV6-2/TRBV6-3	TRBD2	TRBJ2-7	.	CATRGTSRYEQYF	TGTGCCACCCGGGGGACTAGCAGGTACGAGCAGTACTTC
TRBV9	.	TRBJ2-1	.	CASSSGGLKGEQFF	TGTGCCAGCAGCTCAGGGGGGCTCAAAGGGGAGCAGTTCTTC
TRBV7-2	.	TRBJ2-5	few	CASTSTDRTPNLQETQYF	TGTGCCAGCACCTCAACCGACAGGACCCCAAACCTCCAAGAGACCCAGTACTTC
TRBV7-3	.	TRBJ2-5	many	CASSSDPRQTQYF	TGTGCCAGCAGCTCCGACCCACGACAGACCCAGTACTTC
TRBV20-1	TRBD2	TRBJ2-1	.	CSAPPTSGTYNEQFF	TGCAGTGCTCCCCCAACTAGCGGAACCTACAATGAGCAGTTCTTC
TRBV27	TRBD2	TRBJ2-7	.	CASSLSGGLVYEQYF	TGTGCCAGCAGTTTATCCGGGGGGTTGGTCTACGAGCAGTACTTC
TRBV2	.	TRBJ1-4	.	CASTPGRTNEKLFF	TGTGCCAGCACGCCTGGGAGGACTAATGAAAAACTGTTTTTT
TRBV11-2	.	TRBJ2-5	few	CASSLGGPRQETQYF	TGTGCCAGCAGCTTAGGGGGACCGCGACAAGAGACCCAGTACTTC
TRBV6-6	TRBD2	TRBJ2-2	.	CASSYSGVGTGELFF	TGTGCCAGCAGTTACAGCGGGGTGGGGACCGGGGAGCTGTTTTTT
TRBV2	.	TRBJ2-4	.	CASSDRLDLAKNIQYF	TGTGCCAGCAGTGATCGGTTGGATCTAGCCAAAAACATTCAGTACTTC
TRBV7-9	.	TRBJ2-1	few	CASSLEASSSEQFF	TGTGCCAGCAGCTTAGAAGCGTCCTCCAGTGAGCAGTTCTTC
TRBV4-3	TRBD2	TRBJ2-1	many	CASSQRGLAGNNEQFF	TGCGCCAGCAGCCAACGGGGACTAGCGGGCAACAATGAGCAGTTCTTC
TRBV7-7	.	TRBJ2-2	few	CASTPGNTGELFF	TGTGCTAGCACCCCAGGAAACACCGGGGAGCTGTTTTTT
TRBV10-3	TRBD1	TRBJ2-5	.	CAISTNPGGAETQYF	TGTGCCATCAGTACCAATCCAGGGGGCGCGGAGACCCAGTACTTC
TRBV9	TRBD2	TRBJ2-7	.	CASSVGPSGTLYEQYF	TGTGCCAGCAGCGTAGGTCCTAGCGGGACTCTCTACGAGCAGTACTTC
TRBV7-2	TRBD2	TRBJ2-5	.	CASSLEGTSVGTQYF	TGTGCCAGCAGCTTAGAGGGGACTAGCGTGGGGACCCAGTACTTC
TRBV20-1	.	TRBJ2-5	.	CSALGGAQGTQYF	TGCAGTGCCCTTGGGGGGGCTCAGGGGACCCAGTACTTC
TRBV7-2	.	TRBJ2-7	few	CASSLDVGLGTYEQYF	TGTGCCAGCAGCCTCGACGTGGGGTTGGGGACCTACGAGCAGTACTTC
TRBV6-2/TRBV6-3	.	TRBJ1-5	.	CATYRAGSNQPQHF	TGTGCCACCTACAGGGCGGGGAGCAATCAGCCCCAGCATTTT
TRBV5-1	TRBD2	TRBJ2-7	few	CASSGAGEAGNYEQYF	TGCGCCAGCAGCGGCGCGGGGGAAGCGGGGAACTACGAGCAGTACTTC
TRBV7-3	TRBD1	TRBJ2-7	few	CASSLTGQPYEQYF	TGTGCCAGCAGCTTAACGGGACAGCCCTACGAGCAGTACTTC
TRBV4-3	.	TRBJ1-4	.	CASSQDLRGSEKLFF	TGCGCCAGCAGCCAAGATCTCCGTGGAAGTGAAAAACTGTTTTTT
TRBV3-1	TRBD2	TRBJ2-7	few	CASSQPWGRAGTYEQYF	TGTGCCAGCAGCCAACCCTGGGGTAGAGCGGGAACCTACGAGCAGTACTTC
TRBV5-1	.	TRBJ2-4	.	CASSFLSGLAKNIQYF	TGCGCCAGCAGCTTCCTCAGCGGGTTAGCCAAAAACATTCAGTACTTC
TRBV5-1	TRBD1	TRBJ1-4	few	CASSLSGTENEKLFF	TGCGCCAGCAGCCTCTCCGGGACAGAGAATGAAAAACTGTTTTTT
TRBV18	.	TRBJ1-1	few	CASSIISTEAFF	TGTGCCAGCTCAATAATATCGACTGAAGCTTTCTTT
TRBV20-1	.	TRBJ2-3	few	CSAAPENTQYF	TGCAGTGCGGCACCTGAAAATACGCAGTATTTT
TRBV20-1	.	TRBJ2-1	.	CSVSGPSYNEQFF	TGCAGCGTTAGCGGACCCTCCTACAATGAGCAGTTCTTC
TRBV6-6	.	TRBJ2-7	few	CASSYSGGGEQYF	TGTGCCAGCAGTTACTCCGGAGGGGGCGAGCAGTACTTC
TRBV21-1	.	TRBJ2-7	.	CASSKALFYEQYF	TGTGCCAGCAGCAAAGCGCTTTTCTACGAGCAGTACTTC
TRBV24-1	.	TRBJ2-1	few	CATSDSLSSSYNEQFF	TGTGCCACCAGTGATTCTCTATCCAGCTCCTACAATGAGCAGTTCTTC
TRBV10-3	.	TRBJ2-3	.	CAISPMGASTDTQYF	TGTGCCATCAGCCCCATGGGGGCCAGCACAGATACGCAGTATTTT
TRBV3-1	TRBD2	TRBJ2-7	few	CASSQDAGTSGSLTSYEQYF	TGTGCCAGCAGCCAAGATGCCGGGACTAGCGGGAGCCTTACTAGCTACGAGCAGTACTTC
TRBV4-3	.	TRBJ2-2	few	CASSQEGGSTGELFF	TGCGCCAGCAGCCAAGAAGGAGGGTCTACCGGGGAGCTGTTTTTT